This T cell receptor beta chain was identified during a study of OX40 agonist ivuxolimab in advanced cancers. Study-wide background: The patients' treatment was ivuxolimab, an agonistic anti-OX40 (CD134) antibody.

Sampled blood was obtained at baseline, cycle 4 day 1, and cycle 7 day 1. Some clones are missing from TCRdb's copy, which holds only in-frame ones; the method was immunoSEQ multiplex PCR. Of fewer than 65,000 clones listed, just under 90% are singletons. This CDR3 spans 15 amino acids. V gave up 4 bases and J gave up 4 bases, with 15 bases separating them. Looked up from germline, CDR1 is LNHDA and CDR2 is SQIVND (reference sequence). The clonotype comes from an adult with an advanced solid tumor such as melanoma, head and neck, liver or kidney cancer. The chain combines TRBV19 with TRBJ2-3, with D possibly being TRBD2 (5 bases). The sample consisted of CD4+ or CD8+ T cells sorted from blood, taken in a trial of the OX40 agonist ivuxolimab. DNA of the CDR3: TGTGCCAGTAGTAAAATCGTGGCGGGTTCAGATACGCAGTATTTT. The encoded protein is CASSKIVAGSDTQYF.